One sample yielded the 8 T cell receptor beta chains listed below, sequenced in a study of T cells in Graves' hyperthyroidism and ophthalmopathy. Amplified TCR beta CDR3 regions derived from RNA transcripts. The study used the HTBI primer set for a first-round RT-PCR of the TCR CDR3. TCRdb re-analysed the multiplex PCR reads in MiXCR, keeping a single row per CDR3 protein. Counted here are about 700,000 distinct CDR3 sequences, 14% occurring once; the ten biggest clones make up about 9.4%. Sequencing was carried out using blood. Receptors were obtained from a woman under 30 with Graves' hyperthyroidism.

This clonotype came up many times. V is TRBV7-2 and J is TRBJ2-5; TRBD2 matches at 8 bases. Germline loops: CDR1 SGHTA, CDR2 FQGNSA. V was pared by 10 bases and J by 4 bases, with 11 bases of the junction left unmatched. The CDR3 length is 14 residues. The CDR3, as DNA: TGTGCCACCACCCCGGGAGGGCCGGGAGAGACCCAGTACTTC. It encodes CATTPGGPGETQYF.

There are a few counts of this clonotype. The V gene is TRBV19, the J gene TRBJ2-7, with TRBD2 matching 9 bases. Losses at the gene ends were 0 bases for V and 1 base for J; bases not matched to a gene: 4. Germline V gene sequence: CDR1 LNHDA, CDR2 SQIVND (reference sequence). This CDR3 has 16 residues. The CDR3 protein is CASSIDLAGPSYEQYF. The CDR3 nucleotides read TGTGCCAGTAGTATAGACCTAGCGGGGCCTTCCTACGAGCAGTACTTC.

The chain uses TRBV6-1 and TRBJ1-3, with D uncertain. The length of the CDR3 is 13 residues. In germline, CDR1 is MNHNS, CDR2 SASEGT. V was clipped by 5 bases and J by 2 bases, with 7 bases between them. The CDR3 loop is CASSTWTGNTIYF. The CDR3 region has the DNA TGTGCCAGCAGTACATGGACTGGAAACACCATATATTTT.

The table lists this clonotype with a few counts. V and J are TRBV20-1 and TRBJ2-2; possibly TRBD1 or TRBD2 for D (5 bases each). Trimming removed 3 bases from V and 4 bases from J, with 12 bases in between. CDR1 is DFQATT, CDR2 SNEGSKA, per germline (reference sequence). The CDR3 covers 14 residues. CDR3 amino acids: CSASRVGGTGELFF. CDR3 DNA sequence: TGCAGTGCTAGCAGGGTTGGGGGCACCGGGGAGCTGTTTTTT.

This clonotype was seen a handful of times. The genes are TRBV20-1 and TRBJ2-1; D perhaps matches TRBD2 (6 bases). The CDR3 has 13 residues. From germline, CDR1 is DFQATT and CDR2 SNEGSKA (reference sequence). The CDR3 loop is CSLVPGLDNEQFF. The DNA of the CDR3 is TGCAGCCTAGTCCCGGGACTGGACAATGAGCAGTTCTTC.

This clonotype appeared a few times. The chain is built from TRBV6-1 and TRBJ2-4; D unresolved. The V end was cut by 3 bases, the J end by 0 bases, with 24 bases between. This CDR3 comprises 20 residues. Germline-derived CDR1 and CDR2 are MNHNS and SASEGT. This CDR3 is CASSERMAQFATVAKNIQYF. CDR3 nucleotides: TGTGCCAGCAGTGAGAGGATGGCCCAATTTGCGACCGTAGCCAAAAACATTCAGTACTTC.

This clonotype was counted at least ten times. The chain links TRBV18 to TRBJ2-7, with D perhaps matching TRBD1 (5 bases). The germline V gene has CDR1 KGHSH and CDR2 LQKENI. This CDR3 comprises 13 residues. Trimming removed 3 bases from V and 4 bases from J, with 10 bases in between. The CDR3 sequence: CASSPGTGYEQYF. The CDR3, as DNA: TGTGCCAGCTCACCTGGAACAGGATACGAGCAGTACTTC. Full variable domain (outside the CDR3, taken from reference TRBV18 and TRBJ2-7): NAGVMQNPRHLVRRRGQEARLRCSPMKGHSHVYWYRQLPEEGLKFMVYLQKENIIDESGMPKERFSAEFPKEGPSILRIQQVVRGDSAAYFCASSPGTGYEQYFGPGTRLTVT.

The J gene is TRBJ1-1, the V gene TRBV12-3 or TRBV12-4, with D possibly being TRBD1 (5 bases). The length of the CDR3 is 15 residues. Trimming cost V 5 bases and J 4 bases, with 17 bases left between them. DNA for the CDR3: TGTGCCAGCAGTCAAGGCCCCAGGGAAAGCACTGAAGCTTTCTTT. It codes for CASSQGPRESTEAFF.